Shown below are 29 T cell receptor beta chains from a single sample sequenced in a study of monozygotic twins with inflammatory bowel disease. For each CDR3 protein, TCRdb gives one entry from its re-call of the 5' RACE reads, without DNA. Here the sample table reports about 160,000 distinct CDR3 sequences. Material for sequencing was blood. The source is a human donor with ulcerative colitis or Crohn's disease, or a healthy co-twin of an affected twin (not recorded which).

The CDR3 sequence is CSVHSGSSGNTIYF. This chain connects TRBV29-1 to TRBJ1-3. The CDR3 length is 14 residues. Germline CDR1 is SQVTM and CDR2 is ANQGSEA.

The chain combines TRBV20-1 with TRBJ2-1; the TRBD1 assignment by TCRdb is unverifiable without DNA. This CDR3 is built from 16 residues. Per the germline V gene, CDR1 is DFQATT and CDR2 is SNEGSKA (reference sequence). CDR3: CSARPSGSSTYNEQFF.

The chain joins TRBV27 to TRBJ2-1; TCRdb gives TRBD1 as the D gene, but with no DNA this cannot be confirmed. The CDR3 is 13 residues long. Germline CDR1 and CDR2: MNHEY and SMNVEV (reference sequence). The CDR3 sequence: CASSLGRDNSRFF.

This chain joins TRBV29-1 and TRBJ2-2; the TRBD1 assignment by TCRdb is unverifiable without DNA. The CDR3 length is 14 residues. Germline V gene lookup returns CDR1 SQVTM and CDR2 ANQGSEA. CDR3 residues: CSVGPGANTGELFF.

The CDR3 reads CASSQEAKAYNEQFF. This chain uses TRBV4-3 with TRBJ2-1. Germline V gene lookup returns CDR1 LGHNA and CDR2 YSLEER. The CDR3 has 15 residues.

The chain joins TRBV7-2 to TRBJ2-2; TCRdb names TRBD1, which stays unverified in the absence of DNA. CDR1 is SGHTA, CDR2 FQGNSA, per germline. CDR3 length: 14 amino acids. CDR3 sequence: CASSPGQGAGELFF.

This chain connects TRBV5-1 to TRBJ2-7; the TCRdb D gene call, TRBD2, has no DNA to confirm it. Germline-derived CDR1 and CDR2 are SGHRS and YFSETQ. The CDR3 contains 22 residues. CDR3 protein: CASSSTSGSSLSRVFPIYEQYF.

This chain links TRBV9 with TRBJ2-1; TCRdb's D call of TRBD2 is untestable without DNA. Germline-derived CDR1 and CDR2 are SGDLS and YYNGEE. The length of the CDR3 is 17 residues. The CDR3 sequence is CASSVATSFSGGSEQFF.

The chain joins TRBV27 to TRBJ1-4. From germline, CDR1 is MNHEY and CDR2 SMNVEV (reference sequence). CDR3 length: 12 residues. CDR3: CASSLYGEKLFF. The whole variable domain, remainder taken from reference TRBV27 and TRBJ1-4, is EAQVTQNPRYLITVTGKKLTVTCSQNMNHEYMSWYRQDPGLGLRQIYYSMNVEVTDKGDVPEGYKVSRKEKRNFPLILESPSPNQTSLYFCASSLYGEKLFFGSGTQLSVL.

The chain employs TRBV3-1 and TRBJ1-5; no DNA is available, so the TRBD1 call from TCRdb remains unchecked. Germline values: CDR1 LGHDT, CDR2 YNNKEL (reference sequence). This CDR3 is 16 amino acids long. The CDR3: CASSPEPGRGNQPQHF.

The V and J genes are TRBV7-9 and TRBJ2-3. The germline V gene has CDR1 SEHNR and CDR2 FQNEAQ (reference sequence). CDR3 length: 14 amino acids. The chain's CDR3 is CASSEQTLTDTQYF.

The chain couples TRBV4-2 to TRBJ2-7; TCRdb outputs TRBD2, but without DNA this stays unchecked. Germline lookup yields CDR1 LGHNA and CDR2 YNFKEQ. The CDR3 runs 15 residues. This CDR3 reads CASSQDSLAGDEQYF.

The chain has TRBV21-1 and TRBJ2-7; TCRdb lists TRBD1, though no DNA is available to test this call. TRBV21-1 constitutes a pseudogene. CDR3 length: 16 amino acids. The CDR3 reads CASSKALSPSGGEQYF.

V usage is TRBV11-1 and J usage is TRBJ2-2. Germline lookup yields CDR1 SGHAT and CDR2 FQDESV (reference sequence). CDR3 length: 16 amino acids. CDR3: CASSLHLLMNTGELFF. Supplemented by reference TRBV11-1 and TRBJ2-2, the full variable domain reads EAEVAQSPRYKITEKSQAVAFWCDPISGHATLYWYRQILGQGPELLVQFQDESVVDDSQLPKDRFSAERLKGVDSTLKIQPAELGDSAMYLCASSLHLLMNTGELFFGEGSRLTVL.

V and J are TRBV7-2 and TRBJ2-7; there is no DNA to check the TCRdb D call of TRBD1. Germline V gene sequence: CDR1 SGHTA, CDR2 FQGNSA. The CDR3 runs 14 residues. CDR3 residues: CASSLNRVGNEQYF.

The rearrangement uses TRBV6-5 and TRBJ1-3; TCRdb's D gene call, TRBD1, goes unchecked for lack of DNA. CDR1 and CDR2 (germline): MNHEY, SVGAGI. The CDR3 runs 18 residues. This CDR3 is CASSYSPGQLFSGNTIYF.

The chain combines TRBV12-3 or TRBV12-4 with TRBJ1-5; checking the TCRdb D call of TRBD1 is not possible without DNA. The CDR3 sequence is 19 residues long. The CDR3 sequence is CASSLQITGQGVSNQPQHF.

This sequence joins TRBV28 and TRBJ2-3. The germline V gene encodes CDR1 MDHEN and CDR2 SYDVKM. The CDR3 loop spans 15 amino acids. CDR3 loop: CASSLLGSSTDTQYF.

The chain is built from TRBV25-1 and TRBJ2-1; the D gene TCRdb calls, TRBD2, cannot be checked with no DNA. The CDR3 is 17 amino acids. The germline CDR1 and CDR2 sequences are MGHDK and SYGVNS. The CDR3 region is CAVGLPYGGRQHNEQFF.

The chain recombines TRBV20-1 with TRBJ2-6; TCRdb indicates TRBD2, and absent DNA this call remains unverified. The V gene's germline CDR1 is DFQATT and CDR2 SNEGSKA (reference sequence). The length of the CDR3 is 17 residues. CDR3 loop: CSALAGGTQAGANVLTF.

The chain has TRBV2 and TRBJ2-3. This CDR3 is 13 amino acids long. In germline, CDR1 is SNHLY, CDR2 FYNNEI. CDR3 protein: CASMGYRADTQYF.

The J gene is TRBJ1-6, the V gene TRBV7-9. The germline V gene has CDR1 SEHNR and CDR2 FQNEAQ (reference sequence). The CDR3 sequence is 14 residues long. CDR3 in amino acids: CASSLSSYNSPLHF. Supplemented by reference TRBV7-9 and TRBJ1-6, the full variable domain reads DTGVSQNPRHKITKRGQNVTFRCDPISEHNRLYWYRQTLGQGPEFLTYFQNEAQLEKSRLLSDRFSAERPKGSFSTLEIQRTEQGDSAMYLCASSLSSYNSPLHFGNGTRLTVT.

The genes are TRBV20-1 and TRBJ2-3; TCRdb indicates TRBD1, and absent DNA this call remains unverified. Germline V lookup: CDR1 DFQATT, CDR2 SNEGSKA (reference sequence). This CDR3 is built from 15 residues. The CDR3 sequence: CSAGPLQGATDTQYF.

The CDR3 loop is CASSYRDVHPPEEYF. This sequence joins TRBV7-2 and TRBJ2-7; TCRdb indicates TRBD1, and absent DNA this call remains unverified. CDR3 length: 15 residues. Germline V CDR1 and CDR2: SGHTA, FQGNSA. Full variable domain (outside the CDR3, taken from reference TRBV7-2 and TRBJ2-7): GAGVSQSPSNKVTEKGKDVELRCDPISGHTALYWYRQSLGQGLEFLIYFQGNSAPDKSGLPSDRFSAERTGGSVSTLTIQRTQQEDSAVYLCASSYRDVHPPEEYFGPGTRLTVT.

This rearrangement joins TRBV28 to TRBJ2-1. The CDR3 sequence is 12 residues long. CDR1 is MDHEN, CDR2 SYDVKM, per germline. CDR3 residues: CASISLENEQFF.

The chain is built from TRBV5-1 and TRBJ2-1; TCRdb indicates TRBD2, and absent DNA this call remains unverified. The germline CDR1 and CDR2 sequences are SGHRS and YFSETQ. The CDR3 has 15 amino acids. The CDR3 spells CASRSPSGSYNEQFF.

The V call is TRBV29-1, the J call TRBJ1-1; TCRdb picks TRBD1, but there is no DNA to check that call. Germline V gene lookup returns CDR1 SQVTM and CDR2 ANQGSEA. The CDR3 has 13 amino acids. The CDR3 is CSVYRTQNTEAFF.

The rearrangement links TRBV20-1 to TRBJ1-2. The CDR3 spans 14 residues. Germline V CDR1 and CDR2: DFQATT, SNEGSKA (reference sequence). The CDR3: CSARDARGTRGYTF.

The CDR3 sequence: CAISETGVGYNEQFF. The J gene is TRBJ2-1, the V gene TRBV10-3; TCRdb picks TRBD1, but there is no DNA to check that call. Germline CDR1 ENHRY, CDR2 SYGVKD. The CDR3 totals 15 residues.